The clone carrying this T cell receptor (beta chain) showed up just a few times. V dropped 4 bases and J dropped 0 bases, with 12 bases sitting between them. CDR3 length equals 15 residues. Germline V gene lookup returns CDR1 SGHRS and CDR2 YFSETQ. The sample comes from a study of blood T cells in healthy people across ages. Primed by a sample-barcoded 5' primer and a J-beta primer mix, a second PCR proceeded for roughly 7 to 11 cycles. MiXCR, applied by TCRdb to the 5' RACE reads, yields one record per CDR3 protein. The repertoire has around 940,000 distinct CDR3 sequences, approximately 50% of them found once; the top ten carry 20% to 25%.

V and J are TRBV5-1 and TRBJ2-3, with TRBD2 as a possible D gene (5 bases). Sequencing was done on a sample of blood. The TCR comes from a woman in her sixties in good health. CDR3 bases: TGCGCCAGCAGCGACCCAGCGGCTAGCACAGATACGCAGTATTTT. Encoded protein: CASSDPAASTDTQYF.